This T cell receptor beta chain stems from a study of T cells in pancreatic ductal adenocarcinoma. Profiling relied on immunoSEQ multiplex PCR, and the TCRdb table lists in-frame clones only, not all of them. The repertoire consists of 4,500 to 7,000 clones, with approximately 67% occurring once and the leading ten covering about 10%. The selected patients with pancreatic ductal adenocarcinoma had surgery but no neoadjuvant therapy. CDR1 SGHTA and CDR2 FQGNSA come from the germline V gene. Trimming pared 4 bases from V and 7 bases from J, leaving 14 bases between. The CDR3 sequence is 13 residues long.

This receptor was obtained from a human donor with pancreatic ductal adenocarcinoma. The source material was pancreatic tumor tissue. This chain connects TRBV7-2 to TRBJ2-7; D may be TRBD2 (6 bases). The CDR3 spells CASSSTGGFEQYF. The CDR3 nucleotides read TGTGCCAGCAGCTCTACTGGGGGGTTTGAGCAGTACTTC.